These T cell receptor beta chains were read from a single sample in a study of T-cell reconstitution after alpha-beta-depleted transplantation in children. In TCRdb, the PCR reads were re-called with MiXCR into one record per CDR3 protein. The sample shows approximately 190,000 distinct CDR3 sequences, about 8.7% of them seen only once. The sequenced sample was PBMCs, mostly from graft donor cells, obtained 360 days after TCRalphabeta/CD19-depleted stem cell transplant. The receptors were gathered from a male patient aged 2-15 years who had a stem cell transplant for acute myeloid leukemia, so the T cells may come from the graft donor. CDR3s leave out the opening cysteine and the closing phenylalanine or tryptophan. The D gene is left open where the match is weak.

D,V,J,CDR3
.,TRBV2,TRBJ1-5,ASSDSSGNNQPQH
TRBD2,TRBV20-1,TRBJ2-1,SARESGIYNEQF
TRBD2,TRBV5-4,TRBJ2-1,ASSRQLLADYNEQF
.,TRBV12-3/TRBV12-4,TRBJ2-7,ASSLGSAYEQY
TRBD2,TRBV7-8,TRBJ2-7,ASTYPAGWGSYEQY
TRBD2,TRBV27,TRBJ2-2,ASSLGLAGPPSTGELF
.,TRBV10-3,TRBJ2-5,AIRTEGQETQY
.,TRBV24-1,TRBJ2-1,ATSDSRDPTYNEQF
.,TRBV7-9,TRBJ2-7,ASVRGPSLFYEQY
.,TRBV5-1,TRBJ2-3,ASSLVGYTDTQY
.,TRBV5-1,TRBJ2-1,ASSLARELNEQF
.,TRBV10-3,TRBJ2-2,AAHTSFTGELF
.,TRBV27,TRBJ2-5,ASSLTGSHQETQY
.,TRBV9,TRBJ2-5,ASSVGGGETQY
.,TRBV18,TRBJ2-3,ASSPGWGTDTQY
TRBD2,TRBV2,TRBJ2-1,ASSSVGGLAGGPYNEQF
.,TRBV6-1,TRBJ2-3,ASYRASSTDTQY
.,TRBV20-1,TRBJ2-5,SAQHLRGLETQY
.,TRBV11-2,TRBJ1-3,ASSLKSTDRPPGNTIY
TRBD1,TRBV7-7,TRBJ2-2,ASSLSSRGMGELF
TRBD1,TRBV9,TRBJ1-2,ASSLTGRPEVGYT
.,TRBV18,TRBJ1-1,ASSRGREAF
.,TRBV5-1,TRBJ2-3,ASSPGSLTDTQY
TRBD2,TRBV27,TRBJ2-5,ASSPQTSGEETQY
.,TRBV6-2/TRBV6-3,TRBJ1-5,ASSYPLPFNQPQH
TRBD2,TRBV20-1,TRBJ2-1,SANNGRSSYNEQF
.,TRBV5-5,TRBJ1-4,ASSQRRRFTREEKLF
.,TRBV6-1,TRBJ2-5,ASSEAAKTQY
TRBD1,TRBV20-1,TRBJ1-2,SALRDRVFGGYT
.,TRBV12-3/TRBV12-4,TRBJ2-3,ASSSYRSVIDTQY
.,TRBV5-1,TRBJ2-7,ASSLGRGPYEQY
.,TRBV12-3/TRBV12-4,TRBJ1-6,ASNKTLEAGHRSPLH
TRBD1,TRBV12-3/TRBV12-4,TRBJ1-6,ASRGQESPLH
.,TRBV7-6,TRBJ2-5,ASSWAGETQY
TRBD1,TRBV6-5,TRBJ2-7,ASRTGTGASYEQY
.,TRBV19,TRBJ2-1,ASSIDARLYNEQF
.,TRBV12-3/TRBV12-4,TRBJ1-4,ASSWGRINEKLF
.,TRBV7-8,TRBJ1-5,ASSLAILGNQPQH
TRBD2,TRBV3-1,TRBJ2-5,ASRRSGSQETQY
TRBD1,TRBV7-3,TRBJ1-2,ASGQDGGYT
TRBD1,TRBV6-6,TRBJ1-2,ASTQGQPRGYT
.,TRBV29-1,TRBJ1-3,SMIGSGNTIY
.,TRBV6-2/TRBV6-3,TRBJ2-1,ASSYTDREGYNEQF
.,TRBV7-9,TRBJ2-7,ASSLGRGITYEQY
TRBD1,TRBV20-1,TRBJ1-2,SAPSRTGVYGYT
.,TRBV24-1,TRBJ2-2,ATSSRDRGGELF
TRBD1,TRBV5-5,TRBJ1-2,ASSPWTGGIYGYT
TRBD2,TRBV5-1,TRBJ2-1,ASSLGTSGTPFEQF
.,TRBV6-5,TRBJ2-1,ASSQGVNEQF
.,TRBV5-8,TRBJ1-1,ASSLVAGGNTEAF
.,TRBV20-1,TRBJ2-7,SARANSYEQY
TRBD2,TRBV27,TRBJ2-1,ASSPGTSGNNEQF
TRBD2,TRBV12-3/TRBV12-4,TRBJ2-5,ASTFSGGEETQY
.,TRBV10-3,TRBJ1-2,AITSEANYGYT
.,TRBV20-1,TRBJ2-5,SARAPGQETQY
TRBD1,TRBV7-6,TRBJ2-2,ASSLSGQVYTGELF
.,TRBV11-2,TRBJ1-5,ASSLQGTGKPQH
.,TRBV20-1,TRBJ1-2,SASQGGNYGYT
TRBD2,TRBV5-1,TRBJ2-5,ASSLGGTSLRQETQY
.,TRBV12-3/TRBV12-4,TRBJ1-1,ASSLVTQGWSNTEAF